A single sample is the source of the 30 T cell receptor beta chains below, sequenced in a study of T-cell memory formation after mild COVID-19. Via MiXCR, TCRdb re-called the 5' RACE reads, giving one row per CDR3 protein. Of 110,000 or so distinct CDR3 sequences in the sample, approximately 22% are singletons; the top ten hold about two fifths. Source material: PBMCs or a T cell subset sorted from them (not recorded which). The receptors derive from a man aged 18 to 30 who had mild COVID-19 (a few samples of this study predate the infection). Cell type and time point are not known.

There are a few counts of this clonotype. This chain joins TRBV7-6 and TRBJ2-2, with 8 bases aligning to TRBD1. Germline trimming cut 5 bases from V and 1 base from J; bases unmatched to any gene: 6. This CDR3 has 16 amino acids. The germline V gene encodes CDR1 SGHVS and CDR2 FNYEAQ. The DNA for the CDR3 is TGTGCCAGCAGCAACCTGGACAGGGAGAACACCGGGGAGCTGTTTTTT. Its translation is CASSNLDRENTGELFF.

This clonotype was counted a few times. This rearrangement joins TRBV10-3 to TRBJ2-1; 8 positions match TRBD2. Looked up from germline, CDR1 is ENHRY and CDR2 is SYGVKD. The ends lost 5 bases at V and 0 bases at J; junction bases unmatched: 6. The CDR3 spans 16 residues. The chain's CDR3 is CAISLSGGNSYNEQFF. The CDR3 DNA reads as TGTGCCATCAGTCTAAGCGGGGGCAACTCCTACAATGAGCAGTTCTTC.

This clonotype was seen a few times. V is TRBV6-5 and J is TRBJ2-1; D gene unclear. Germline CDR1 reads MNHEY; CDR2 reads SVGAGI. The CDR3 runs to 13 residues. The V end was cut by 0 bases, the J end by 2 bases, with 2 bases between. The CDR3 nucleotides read TGTGCCAGCAGTTACTCGACCTACAATGAGCAGTTCTTC. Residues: CASSYSTYNEQFF.

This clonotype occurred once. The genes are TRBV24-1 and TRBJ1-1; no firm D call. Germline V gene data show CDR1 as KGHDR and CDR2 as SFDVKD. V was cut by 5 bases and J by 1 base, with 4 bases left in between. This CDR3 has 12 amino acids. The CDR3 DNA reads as TGTGCCACCAGTGGGGGGAACACTGAAGCTTTCTTT. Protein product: CATSGGNTEAFF.

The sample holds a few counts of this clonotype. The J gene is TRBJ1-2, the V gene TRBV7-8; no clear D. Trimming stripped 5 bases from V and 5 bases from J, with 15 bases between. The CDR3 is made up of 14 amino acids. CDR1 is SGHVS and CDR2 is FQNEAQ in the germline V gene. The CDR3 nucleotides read TGTGCCAGCAGCATAGGGTCGGCAGCGTATGGCTACACCTTC. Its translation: CASSIGSAAYGYTF. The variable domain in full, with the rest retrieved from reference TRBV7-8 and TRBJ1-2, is GAGVSQSPRYKVAKRGQDVALRCDPISGHVSLFWYQQALGQGPEFLTYFQNEAQLDKSGLPSDRFFAERPEGSVSTLKIQRTQQEDSAVYLCASSIGSAAYGYTFGSGTRLTVV.

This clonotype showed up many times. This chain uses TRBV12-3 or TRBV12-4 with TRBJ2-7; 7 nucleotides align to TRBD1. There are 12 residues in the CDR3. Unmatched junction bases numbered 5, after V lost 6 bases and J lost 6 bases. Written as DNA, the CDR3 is TGTGCCAGCAGCCCGACAGGGTTCGAGCAGTACTTC. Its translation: CASSPTGFEQYF.

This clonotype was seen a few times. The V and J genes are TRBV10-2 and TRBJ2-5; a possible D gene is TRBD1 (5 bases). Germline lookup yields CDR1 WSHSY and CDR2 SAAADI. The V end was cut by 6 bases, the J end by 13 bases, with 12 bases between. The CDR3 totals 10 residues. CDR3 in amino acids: CASRRQNLYF. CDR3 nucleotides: TGCGCCAGCAGACGACAGAATCTGTACTTC.

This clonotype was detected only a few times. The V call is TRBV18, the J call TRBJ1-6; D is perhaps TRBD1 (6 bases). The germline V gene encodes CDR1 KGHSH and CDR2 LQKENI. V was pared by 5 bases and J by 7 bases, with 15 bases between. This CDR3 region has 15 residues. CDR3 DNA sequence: TGTGCCAGCTCAGATGGACAGTCGTCCAATTCACCCCTCCACTTT. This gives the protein CASSDGQSSNSPLHF.

The CDR3 DNA reads TGTGCCAGCATCCCCCGGGGTCCTTTAGGTCTCTCCTACGAGCAGTACTTC. It yields the protein CASIPRGPLGLSYEQYF. The chain recombines TRBV7-2 with TRBJ2-7; TRBD2 is a possible D gene (5 bases). The CDR3 has 17 amino acids. With 7 bases removed from V and 0 bases from J, the gap between germline ends came to 22 bases. Germline-derived CDR1 and CDR2 are SGHTA and FQGNSA.

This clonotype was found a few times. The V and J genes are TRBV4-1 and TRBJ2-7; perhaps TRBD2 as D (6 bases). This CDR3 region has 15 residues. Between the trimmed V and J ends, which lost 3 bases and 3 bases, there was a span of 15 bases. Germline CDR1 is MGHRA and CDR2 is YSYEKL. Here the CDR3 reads CASSHQTGLLYEQYF. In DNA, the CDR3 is TGCGCCAGCAGCCATCAGACGGGACTCCTCTACGAGCAGTACTTC.

Here the CDR3 DNA reads TGTGCCAGCAGCTCAAGGGGGCGCGGCTATGGCTACACCTTC. This sequence encodes CASSSRGRGYGYTF. The chain joins TRBV28 to TRBJ1-2; 7 bases fit TRBD1. The length of the CDR3 is 14 residues. From germline, CDR1 is MDHEN and CDR2 SYDVKM. With 6 bases clipped from V and 4 bases from J, the junction kept 8 bases outside the gene matches.

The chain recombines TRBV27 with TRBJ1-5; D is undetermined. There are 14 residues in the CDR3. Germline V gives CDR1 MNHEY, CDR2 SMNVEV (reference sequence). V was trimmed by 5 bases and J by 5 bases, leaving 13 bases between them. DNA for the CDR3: TGTGCCAGCAGTCCTAGCGTCTACTATCAGCCCCAGCATTTT. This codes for CASSPSVYYQPQHF.

The CDR3 sequence: CATSIRRGGYNEQFF. As DNA, the CDR3 is TGTGCCACCAGTATCCGGCGGGGGGGTTACAATGAGCAGTTCTTC. The gene calls are TRBV15 and TRBJ2-1, with 9 bases fitting TRBD2. After removal of 6 bases from V and 4 bases from J, the junction contained 7 bases not matched to a gene. The germline V gene has CDR1 LNHNV and CDR2 YYDKDF (reference sequence). The CDR3 sequence is 15 residues long.

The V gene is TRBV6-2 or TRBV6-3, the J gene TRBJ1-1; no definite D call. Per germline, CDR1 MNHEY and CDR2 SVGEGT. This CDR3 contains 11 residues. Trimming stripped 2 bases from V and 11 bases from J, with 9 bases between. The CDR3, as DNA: TGTGCCAGCAGTTACCCCCAGGAGGCTTTCTTT. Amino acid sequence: CASSYPQEAFF.

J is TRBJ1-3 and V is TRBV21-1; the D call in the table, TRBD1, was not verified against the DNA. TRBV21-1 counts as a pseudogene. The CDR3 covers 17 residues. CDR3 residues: CASSVQGRRFSGNTIYF. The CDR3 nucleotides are TGTGCCAGCAGCGTACAGGGGCGCCGATTCTCTGGAAACACCATATATTTT.

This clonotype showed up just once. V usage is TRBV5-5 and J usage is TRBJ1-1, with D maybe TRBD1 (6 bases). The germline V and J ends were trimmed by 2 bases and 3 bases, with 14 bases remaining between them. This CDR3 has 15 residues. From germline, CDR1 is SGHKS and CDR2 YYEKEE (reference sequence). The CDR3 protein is CASSFPGGLDTEAFF. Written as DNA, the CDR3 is TGTGCCAGCAGCTTCCCCGGGGGGCTAGACACTGAAGCTTTCTTT.

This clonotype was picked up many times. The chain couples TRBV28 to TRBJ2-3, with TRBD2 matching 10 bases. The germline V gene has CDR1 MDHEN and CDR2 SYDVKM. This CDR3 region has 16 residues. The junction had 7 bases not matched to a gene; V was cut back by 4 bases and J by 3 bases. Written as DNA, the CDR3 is TGTGCCAGCAGTTCAAGCGGGGGGGCCGGAACAGATACGCAGTATTTT. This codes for CASSSSGGAGTDTQYF.

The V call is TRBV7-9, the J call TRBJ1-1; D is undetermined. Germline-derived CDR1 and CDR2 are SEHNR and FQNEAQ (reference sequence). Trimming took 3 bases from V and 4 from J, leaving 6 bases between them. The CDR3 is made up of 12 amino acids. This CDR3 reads CASSFGVTEAFF. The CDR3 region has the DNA TGTGCCAGCAGCTTTGGGGTCACTGAAGCTTTCTTT.

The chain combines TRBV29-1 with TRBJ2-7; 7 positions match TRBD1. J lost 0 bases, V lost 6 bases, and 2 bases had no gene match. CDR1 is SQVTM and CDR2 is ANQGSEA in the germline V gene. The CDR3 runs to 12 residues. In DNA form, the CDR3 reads TGCAGCGTGGGACAGTTCTCCTACGAGCAGTACTTC. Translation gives CSVGQFSYEQYF.

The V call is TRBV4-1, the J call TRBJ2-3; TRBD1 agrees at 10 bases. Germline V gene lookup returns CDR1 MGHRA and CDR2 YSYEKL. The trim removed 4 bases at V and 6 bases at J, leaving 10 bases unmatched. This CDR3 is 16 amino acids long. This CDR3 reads CASSLSGQGVGDTQYF. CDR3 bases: TGCGCCAGCAGCCTTTCCGGACAGGGGGTAGGGGATACGCAGTATTTT.

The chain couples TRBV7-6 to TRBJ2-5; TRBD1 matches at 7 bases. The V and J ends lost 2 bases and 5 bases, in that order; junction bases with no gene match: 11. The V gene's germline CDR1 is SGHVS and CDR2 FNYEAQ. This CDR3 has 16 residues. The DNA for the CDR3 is TGTGCCAGCAGCTTACAGTACAGGGGATCGTTGGAGACCCAGTACTTC. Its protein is CASSLQYRGSLETQYF.

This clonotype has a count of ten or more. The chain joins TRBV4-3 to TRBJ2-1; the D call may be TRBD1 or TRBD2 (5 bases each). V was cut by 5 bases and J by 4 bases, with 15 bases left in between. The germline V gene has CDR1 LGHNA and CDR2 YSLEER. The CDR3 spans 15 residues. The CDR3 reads CASSAGTARYNEQFF. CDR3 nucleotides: TGCGCCAGCAGCGCCGGGACGGCCCGATACAATGAGCAGTTCTTC.

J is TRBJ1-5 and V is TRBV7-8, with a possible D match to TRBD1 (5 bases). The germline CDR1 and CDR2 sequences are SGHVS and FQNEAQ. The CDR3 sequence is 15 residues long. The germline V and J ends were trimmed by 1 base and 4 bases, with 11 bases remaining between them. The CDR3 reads CASSLGGGLNQPQHF. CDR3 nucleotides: TGTGCCAGCAGCTTAGGGGGGGGACTGAATCAGCCCCAGCATTTT.

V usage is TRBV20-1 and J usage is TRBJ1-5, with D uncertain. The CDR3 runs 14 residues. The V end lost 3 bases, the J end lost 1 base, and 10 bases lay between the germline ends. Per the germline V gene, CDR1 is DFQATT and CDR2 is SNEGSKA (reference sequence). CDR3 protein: CSARAFGSNQPQHF. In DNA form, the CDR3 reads TGCAGTGCTAGGGCGTTTGGGAGCAATCAGCCCCAGCATTTT.

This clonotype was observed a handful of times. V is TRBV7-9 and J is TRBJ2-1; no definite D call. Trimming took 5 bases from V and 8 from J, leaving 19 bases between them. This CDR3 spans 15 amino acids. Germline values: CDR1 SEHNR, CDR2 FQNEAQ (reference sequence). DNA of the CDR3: TGTGCCAGCAGCCCCGCTTTGGGTGTAAGCGATGAGCAGTTCTTC. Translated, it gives CASSPALGVSDEQFF.

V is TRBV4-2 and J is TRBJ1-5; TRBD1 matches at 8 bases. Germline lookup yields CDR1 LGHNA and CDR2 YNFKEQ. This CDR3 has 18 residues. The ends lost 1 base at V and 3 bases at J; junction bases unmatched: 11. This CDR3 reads CASSQGSAGGLVNQPQHF. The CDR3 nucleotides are TGTGCCAGCAGCCAAGGGTCGGCAGGGGGCTTAGTCAATCAGCCCCAGCATTTT.

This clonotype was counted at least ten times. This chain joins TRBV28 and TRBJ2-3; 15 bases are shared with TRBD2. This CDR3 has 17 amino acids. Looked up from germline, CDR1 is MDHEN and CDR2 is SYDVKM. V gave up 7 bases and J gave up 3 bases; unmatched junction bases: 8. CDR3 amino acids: CASKPGLAGGGTDTQYF. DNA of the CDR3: TGTGCCAGCAAACCGGGACTAGCGGGGGGAGGTACAGATACGCAGTATTTT.

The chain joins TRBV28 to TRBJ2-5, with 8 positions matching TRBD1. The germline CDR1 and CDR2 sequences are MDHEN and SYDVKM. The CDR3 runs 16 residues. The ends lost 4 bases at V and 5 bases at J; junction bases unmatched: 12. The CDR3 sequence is CASSSYRDRRDETQYF. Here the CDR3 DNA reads TGTGCCAGCAGTTCTTACCGGGACAGGAGGGATGAGACCCAGTACTTC.

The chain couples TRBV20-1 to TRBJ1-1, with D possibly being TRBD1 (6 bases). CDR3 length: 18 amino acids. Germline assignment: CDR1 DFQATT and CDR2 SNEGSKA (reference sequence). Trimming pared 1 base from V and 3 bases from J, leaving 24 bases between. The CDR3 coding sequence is TGCAGTGCTAGAGGTACCGGAACCGACAGGCCGGTGGACACTGAAGCTTTCTTT. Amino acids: CSARGTGTDRPVDTEAFF.

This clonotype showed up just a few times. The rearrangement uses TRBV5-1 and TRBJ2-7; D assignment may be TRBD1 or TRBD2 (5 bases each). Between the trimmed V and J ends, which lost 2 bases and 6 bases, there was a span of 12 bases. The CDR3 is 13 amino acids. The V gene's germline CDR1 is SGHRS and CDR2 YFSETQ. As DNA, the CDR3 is TGCGCCAGCAGCTTCCGGGGCCCTGGCGAGCAGTACTTC. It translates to CASSFRGPGEQYF.